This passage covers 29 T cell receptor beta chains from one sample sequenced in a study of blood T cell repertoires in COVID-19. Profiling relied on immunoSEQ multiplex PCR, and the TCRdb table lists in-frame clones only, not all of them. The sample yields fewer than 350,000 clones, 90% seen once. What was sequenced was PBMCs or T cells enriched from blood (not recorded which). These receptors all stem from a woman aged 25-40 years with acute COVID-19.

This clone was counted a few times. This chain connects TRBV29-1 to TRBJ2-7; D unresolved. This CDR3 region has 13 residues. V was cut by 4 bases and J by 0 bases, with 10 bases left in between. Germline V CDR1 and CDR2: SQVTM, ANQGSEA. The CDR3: CSVVIVSSYEQYF. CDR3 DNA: TGCAGCGTTGTCATAGTGAGCTCCTACGAGCAGTACTTC.

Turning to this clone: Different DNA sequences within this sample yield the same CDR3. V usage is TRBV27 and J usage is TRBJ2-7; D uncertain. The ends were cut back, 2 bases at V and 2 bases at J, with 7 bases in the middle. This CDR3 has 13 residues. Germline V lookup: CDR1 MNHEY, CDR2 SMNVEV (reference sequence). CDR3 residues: CASSLGGTYEQYF. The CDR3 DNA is TGTGCCAGCAGTTTAGGTGGCACCTACGAGCAGTACTTC.

CDR3 nucleotides: TGTGCCAGCAGTGTAAGACAGGATAACTATGGCTACACCTTC. Its translation: CASSVRQDNYGYTF. V usage is TRBV2 and J usage is TRBJ1-2, with a weak D call TRBD1 (6 bases). The germline V and J ends were trimmed by 4 bases and 1 base, with 10 bases remaining between them. The CDR3 is 14 residues long. Germline lookup yields CDR1 SNHLY and CDR2 FYNNEI.

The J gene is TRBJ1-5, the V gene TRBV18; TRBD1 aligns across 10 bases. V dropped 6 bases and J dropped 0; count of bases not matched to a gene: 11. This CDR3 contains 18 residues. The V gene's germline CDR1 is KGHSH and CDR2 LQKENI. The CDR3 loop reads CASSHYVGQGDSNQPQHF. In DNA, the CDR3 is TGTGCCAGCTCTCATTACGTCGGACAGGGGGATAGCAATCAGCCCCAGCATTTT.

CDR3 in amino acids: CASSSAGTGGEKLFF. The CDR3 region has the DNA TGTGCCAGCAGCTCCGCGGGGACAGGAGGAGAAAAACTGTTTTTT. The V call is TRBV5-5, the J call TRBJ1-4; 8 bases line up with TRBD1. The CDR3 is 15 residues long. Germline V lookup: CDR1 SGHKS, CDR2 YYEKEE (reference sequence). Unmatched junction bases numbered 9, after V lost 3 bases and J lost 8 bases. The full variable domain, its missing parts supplied by reference TRBV5-5 and TRBJ1-4, is DAGVTQSPTHLIKTRGQQVTLRCSPISGHKSVSWYQQVLGQGPQFIFQYYEKEERGRGNFPDRFSARQFPNYSSELNVNALLLGDSALYLCASSSAGTGGEKLFFGSGTQLSVL.

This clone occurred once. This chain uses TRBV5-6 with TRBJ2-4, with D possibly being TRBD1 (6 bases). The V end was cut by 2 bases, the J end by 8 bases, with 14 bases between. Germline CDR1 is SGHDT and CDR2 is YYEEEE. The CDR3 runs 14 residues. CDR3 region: CASSFDRSLYIQYF. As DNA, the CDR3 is TGTGCCAGCAGCTTTGACAGGAGCTTATACATTCAGTACTTC.

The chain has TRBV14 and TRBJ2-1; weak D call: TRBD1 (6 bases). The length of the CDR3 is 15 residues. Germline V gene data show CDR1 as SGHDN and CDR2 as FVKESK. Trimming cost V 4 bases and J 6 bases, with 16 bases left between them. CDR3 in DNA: TGTGCCAGCAGCCCAGCAAGGGTAGGGGGCAATGAGCAGTTCTTC. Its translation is CASSPARVGGNEQFF.

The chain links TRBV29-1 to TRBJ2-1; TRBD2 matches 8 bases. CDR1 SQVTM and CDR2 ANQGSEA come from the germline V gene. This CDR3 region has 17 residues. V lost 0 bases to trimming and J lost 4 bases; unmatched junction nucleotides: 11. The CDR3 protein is CSVEEISGSFLYNEQFF. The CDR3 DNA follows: TGCAGCGTTGAAGAAATAAGCGGGAGCTTCCTTTACAATGAGCAGTTCTTC.

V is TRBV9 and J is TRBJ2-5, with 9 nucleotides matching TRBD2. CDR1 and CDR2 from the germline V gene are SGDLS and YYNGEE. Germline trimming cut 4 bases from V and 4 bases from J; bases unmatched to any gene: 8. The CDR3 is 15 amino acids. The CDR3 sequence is CASSNSGGSGETQYF. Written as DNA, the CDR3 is TGTGCCAGCAGCAATAGCGGGGGTTCGGGAGAGACCCAGTACTTC. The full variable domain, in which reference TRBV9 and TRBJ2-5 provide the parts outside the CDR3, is DSGVTQTPKHLITATGQRVTLRCSPRSGDLSVYWYQQSLDQGLQFLIQYYNGEERAKGNILERFSAQQFPDLHSELNLSSLELGDSALYFCASSNSGGSGETQYFGPGTRLLVL.

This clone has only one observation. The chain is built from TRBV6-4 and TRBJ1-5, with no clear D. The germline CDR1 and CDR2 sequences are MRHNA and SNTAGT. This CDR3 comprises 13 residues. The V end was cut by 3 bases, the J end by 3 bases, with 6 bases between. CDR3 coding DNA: TGTGCCAGCAGTGAATCAGTCAATCAGCCCCAGCATTTT. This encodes CASSESVNQPQHF.

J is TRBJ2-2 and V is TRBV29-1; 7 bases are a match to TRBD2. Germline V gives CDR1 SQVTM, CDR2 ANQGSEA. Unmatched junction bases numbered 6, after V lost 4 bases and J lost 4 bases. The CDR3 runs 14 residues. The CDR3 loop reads CSVALAVATGELFF. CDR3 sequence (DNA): TGCAGCGTTGCGCTAGCGGTTGCCACCGGGGAGCTGTTTTTT.

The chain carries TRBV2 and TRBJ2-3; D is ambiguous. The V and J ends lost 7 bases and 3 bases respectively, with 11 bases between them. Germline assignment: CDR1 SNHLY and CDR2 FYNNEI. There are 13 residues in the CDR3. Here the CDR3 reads CASNQIGTDTQYF. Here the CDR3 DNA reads TGTGCCAGCAATCAAATCGGGACAGATACGCAGTATTTT.

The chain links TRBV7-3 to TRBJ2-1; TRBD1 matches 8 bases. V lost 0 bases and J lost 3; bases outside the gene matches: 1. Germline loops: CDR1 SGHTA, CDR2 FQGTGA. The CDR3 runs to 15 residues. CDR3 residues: CASSLTGTGYNEQFF. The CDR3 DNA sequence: TGTGCCAGCAGCTTAACCGGGACAGGCTACAATGAGCAGTTCTTC. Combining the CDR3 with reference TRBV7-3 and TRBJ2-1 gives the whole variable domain GAGVSQTPSNKVTEKGKYVELRCDPISGHTALYWYRQSLGQGPEFLIYFQGTGAADDSGLPNDRFFAVRPEGSVSTLKIQRTERGDSAVYLCASSLTGTGYNEQFFGPGTRLTVL.

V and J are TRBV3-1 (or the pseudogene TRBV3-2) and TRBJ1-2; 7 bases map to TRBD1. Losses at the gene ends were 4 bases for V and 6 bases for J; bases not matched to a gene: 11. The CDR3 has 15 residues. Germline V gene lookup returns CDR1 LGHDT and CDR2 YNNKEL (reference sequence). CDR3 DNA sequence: TGTGCCAGCAGCCCAACCAGACAGGGAGTGAATGGCTACACCTTC. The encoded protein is CASSPTRQGVNGYTF.

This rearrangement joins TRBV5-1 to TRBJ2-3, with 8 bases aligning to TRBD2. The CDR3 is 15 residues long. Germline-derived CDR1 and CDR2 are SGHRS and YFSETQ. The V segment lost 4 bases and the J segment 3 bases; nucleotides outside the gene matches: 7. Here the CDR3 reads CASSPAGEGTDTQYF. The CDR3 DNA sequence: TGCGCCAGCAGCCCAGCGGGAGAAGGGACAGATACGCAGTATTTT.

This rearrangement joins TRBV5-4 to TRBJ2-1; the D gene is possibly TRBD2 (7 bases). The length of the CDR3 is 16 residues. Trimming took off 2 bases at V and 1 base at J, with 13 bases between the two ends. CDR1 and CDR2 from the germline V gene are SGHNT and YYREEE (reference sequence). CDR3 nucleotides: TGTGCCAGCAGCTTAGAAGGGAGGGGGTCCTACAATGAGCAGTTCTTC. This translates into CASSLEGRGSYNEQFF. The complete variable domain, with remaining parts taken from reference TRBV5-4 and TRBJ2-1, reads ETGVTQSPTHLIKTRGQQVTLRCSSQSGHNTVSWYQQALGQGPQFIFQYYREEENGRGNFPPRFSGLQFPNYSSELNVNALELDDSALYLCASSLEGRGSYNEQFFGPGTRLTVL.

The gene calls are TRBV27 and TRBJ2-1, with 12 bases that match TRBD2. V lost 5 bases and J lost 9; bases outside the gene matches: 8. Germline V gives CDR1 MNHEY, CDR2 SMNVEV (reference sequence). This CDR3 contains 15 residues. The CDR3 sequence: CASSPPLAGGGEQFF. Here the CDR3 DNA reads TGTGCCAGCAGTCCCCCCCTAGCGGGAGGGGGTGAGCAGTTCTTC.

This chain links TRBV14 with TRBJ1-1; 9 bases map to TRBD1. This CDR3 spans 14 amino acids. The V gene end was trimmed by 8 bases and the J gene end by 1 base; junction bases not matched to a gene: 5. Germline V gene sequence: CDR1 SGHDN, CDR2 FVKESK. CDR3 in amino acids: CASGRQGENTEAFF. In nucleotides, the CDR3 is TGTGCCAGCGGCCGACAGGGGGAGAACACTGAAGCTTTCTTT.

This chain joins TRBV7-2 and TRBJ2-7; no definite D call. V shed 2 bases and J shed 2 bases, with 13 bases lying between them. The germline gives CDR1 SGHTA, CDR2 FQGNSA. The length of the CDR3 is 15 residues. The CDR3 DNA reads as TGTGCCAGCAGCTTAAGTCCGGGTGTGGCCTACGAGCAGTACTTC. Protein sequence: CASSLSPGVAYEQYF.

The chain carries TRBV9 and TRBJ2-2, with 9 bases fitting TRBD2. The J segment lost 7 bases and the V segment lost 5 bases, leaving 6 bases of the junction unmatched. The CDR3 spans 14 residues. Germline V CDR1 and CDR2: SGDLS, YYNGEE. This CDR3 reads CASREAGGFGELFF. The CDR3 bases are TGTGCCAGCAGAGAAGCGGGAGGCTTCGGGGAGCTGTTTTTT. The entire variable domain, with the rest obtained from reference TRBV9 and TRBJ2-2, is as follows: DSGVTQTPKHLITATGQRVTLRCSPRSGDLSVYWYQQSLDQGLQFLIQYYNGEERAKGNILERFSAQQFPDLHSELNLSSLELGDSALYFCASREAGGFGELFFGEGSRLTVL.

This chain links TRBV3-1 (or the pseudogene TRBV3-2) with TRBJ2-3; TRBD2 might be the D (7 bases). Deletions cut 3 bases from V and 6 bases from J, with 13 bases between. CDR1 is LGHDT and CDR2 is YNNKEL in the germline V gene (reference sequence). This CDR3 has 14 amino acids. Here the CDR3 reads CASSHRTAGDTQYF. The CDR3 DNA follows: TGTGCCAGCAGCCACCGGACAGCGGGGGATACGCAGTATTTT.

CDR3 in DNA: TGTGCCAGCAGTCCAGGGGTTGGGTATGGCTACACCTTC. As protein: CASSPGVGYGYTF. This chain connects TRBV28 to TRBJ1-2, with D perhaps matching TRBD1 (6 bases). V was clipped by 5 bases and J by 5 bases, with 12 bases between them. In germline, CDR1 is MDHEN, CDR2 SYDVKM. The CDR3 sequence is 13 residues long.

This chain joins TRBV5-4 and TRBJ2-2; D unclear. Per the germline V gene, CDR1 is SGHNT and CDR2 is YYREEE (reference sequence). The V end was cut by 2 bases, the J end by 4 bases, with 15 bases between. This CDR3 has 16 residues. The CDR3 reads CASSLEFGDGTGELFF. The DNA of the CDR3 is TGTGCCAGCAGCTTAGAGTTCGGAGACGGCACCGGGGAGCTGTTTTTT.

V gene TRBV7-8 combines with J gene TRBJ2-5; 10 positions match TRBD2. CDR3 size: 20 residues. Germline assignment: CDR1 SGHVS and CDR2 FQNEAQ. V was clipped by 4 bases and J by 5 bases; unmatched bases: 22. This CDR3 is CASSSTHPGLATWGAETQYF. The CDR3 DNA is TGTGCCAGCAGCTCTACACACCCGGGACTAGCGACCTGGGGGGCGGAGACCCAGTACTTC.

DNA for the CDR3: TGTGCCAGCAGCGTAGCGGGCGGGGATGAGACCCAGTACTTC. Translating it yields CASSVAGGDETQYF. The chain links TRBV9 to TRBJ2-5, with D possibly matching TRBD2 (6 bases). Germline V CDR1 and CDR2: SGDLS, YYNGEE. Trimming took off 0 bases at V and 5 bases at J, with 11 bases between the two ends. The CDR3 sequence is 14 residues long. The whole variable domain, filled in from reference TRBV9 and TRBJ2-5, reads DSGVTQTPKHLITATGQRVTLRCSPRSGDLSVYWYQQSLDQGLQFLIQYYNGEERAKGNILERFSAQQFPDLHSELNLSSLELGDSALYFCASSVAGGDETQYFGPGTRLLVL.

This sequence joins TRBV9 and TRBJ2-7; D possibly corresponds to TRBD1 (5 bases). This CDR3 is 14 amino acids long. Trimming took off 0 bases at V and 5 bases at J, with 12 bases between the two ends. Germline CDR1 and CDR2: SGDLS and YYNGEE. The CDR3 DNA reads TGTGCCAGCAGCGTAGTAGGCAGGGCGGACGAGCAGTACTTC. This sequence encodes CASSVVGRADEQYF.

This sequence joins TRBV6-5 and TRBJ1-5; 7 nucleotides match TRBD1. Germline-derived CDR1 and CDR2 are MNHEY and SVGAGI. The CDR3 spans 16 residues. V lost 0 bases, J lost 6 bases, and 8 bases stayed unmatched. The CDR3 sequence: CASSYSLEGAGQPQHF. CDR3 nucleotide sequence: TGTGCCAGCAGTTACTCTTTGGAGGGGGCGGGTCAGCCCCAGCATTTT.

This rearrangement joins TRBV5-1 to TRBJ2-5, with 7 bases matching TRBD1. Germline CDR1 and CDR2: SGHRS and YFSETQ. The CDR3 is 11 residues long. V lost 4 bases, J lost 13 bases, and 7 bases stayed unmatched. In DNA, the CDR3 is TGCGCCAGCAGCCTTGACAGGGAGATGTACTTC. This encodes CASSLDREMYF.

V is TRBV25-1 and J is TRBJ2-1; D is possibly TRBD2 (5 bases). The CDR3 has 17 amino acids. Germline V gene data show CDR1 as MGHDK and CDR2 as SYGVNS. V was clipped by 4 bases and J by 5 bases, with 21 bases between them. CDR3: CASSGPHLGIEHNEQFF. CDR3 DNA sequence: TGTGCCAGCAGTGGGCCCCACCTCGGGATCGAGCACAATGAGCAGTTCTTC.